The TCR beta chain described here comes from a study of blood T cell repertoires in COVID-19. As for the study in general: Samples came from the United States, Italy and Spain, spanning acute and convalescent COVID-19.

This CDR3 has 14 amino acids. Germline lookup yields CDR1 LNHNV and CDR2 YYDKDF (reference sequence). Deletions cut 6 bases from V and 2 bases from J, with 11 bases between. How the authors handled the data: From reference gene primer amplification, estimates of nucleated cell counts were derived. Measured with immunoSEQ multiplex PCR; TCRdb has only the in-frame clones, and not every one. The V and J calls and clone size come from that table; D and trimming were worked out from the DNA. The sample has 90,000 to 130,000 clones, 86% seen once; the top ten hold 4.5%. V usage is TRBV15 and J usage is TRBJ1-3, with D unclear. Sample: peripheral blood. This receptor was obtained from a man aged 35 to 55 with acute or convalescent COVID-19. The CDR3 nucleotides are TGTGCCACCAGTATGGGCGGGACTGGAAACACCATATATTTT. Translation gives CATSMGGTGNTIYF.